Sequencing of this TCR beta chain was carried out in a study of cytomegalovirus exposure and HLA in healthy donors. Looking at the study overall: The roughly 120 million unique TCR beta sequences, from roughly 170 million T cells, were found by an earlier analysis. Study observations and caveats: Researchers reported that a few CMV-associated chains were confirmed in vitro as CMV antigen-specific.

It was with 60 Vbeta and 13 Jbeta primers that the PCR ran. The table came from immunoSEQ multiplex PCR; TCRdb's copy has only in-frame clones and leaves some out. The repertoire holds roughly 190,000 clones, with 82% as singletons. CDR1 and CDR2 from the germline V gene are LNHNV and YYDKDF (reference sequence). Trimming pared 1 base from V and 5 bases from J, leaving 9 bases between. The CDR3 extends over 14 amino acids. Though nominally healthy at sampling, donors likely had unrecorded immune exposures. Of note for this clone: Antigen unknown.

Sequencing used PBMCs. The origin of this receptor is a woman under 30 in good health and CMV-seronegative. The J gene is TRBJ2-1, the V gene TRBV15, with D possibly TRBD2 on 6 matching bases. The CDR3 sequence is CATSRGDLDNEQFF. The CDR3 nucleotides are TGTGCCACCAGCAGAGGGGACTTGGACAATGAGCAGTTCTTC.